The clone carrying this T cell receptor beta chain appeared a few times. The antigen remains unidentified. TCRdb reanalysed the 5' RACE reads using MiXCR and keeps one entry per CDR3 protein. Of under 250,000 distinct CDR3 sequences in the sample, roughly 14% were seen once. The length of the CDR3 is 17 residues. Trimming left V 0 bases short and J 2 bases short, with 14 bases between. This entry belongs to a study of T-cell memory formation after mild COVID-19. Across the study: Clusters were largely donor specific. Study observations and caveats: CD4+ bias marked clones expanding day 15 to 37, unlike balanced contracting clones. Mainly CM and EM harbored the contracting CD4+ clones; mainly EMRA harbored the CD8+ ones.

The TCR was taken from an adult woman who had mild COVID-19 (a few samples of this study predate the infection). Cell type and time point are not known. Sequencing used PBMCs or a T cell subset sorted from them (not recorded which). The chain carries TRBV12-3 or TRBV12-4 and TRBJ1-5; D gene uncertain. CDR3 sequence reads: CASSLARAKKRNQPQHF. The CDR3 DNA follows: TGTGCCAGCAGTTTAGCCCGGGCCAAAAAGCGCAATCAGCCCCAGCATTTT.